These 16 T cell receptor beta chains were all obtained from the same sample, sequenced in a study of cytotoxic CD8 clonotypes in ibrutinib-treated CLL. Measured with immunoSEQ multiplex PCR; TCRdb has only the in-frame clones, and not every one. Among approximately 190,000 clones listed, 75% to 85% were seen once. Sequencing used PBMCs, obtained after 12 months of ibrutinib treatment. The receptor source for this set is a human donor with chronic lymphocytic leukemia.

This rearrangement joins TRBV4-1 to TRBJ2-7; maybe TRBD2 (6 bases). The CDR3 runs 16 residues. Trimming left V 3 bases short and J 0 bases short, with 15 bases between. From germline, CDR1 is MGHRA and CDR2 YSYEKL. The CDR3 coding sequence is TGCGCCAGCAGCCACCGGGGACTCCCGAGCTCCTACGAGCAGTACTTC. Translating gives CASSHRGLPSSYEQYF.

The chain joins TRBV25-1 to TRBJ1-2; TRBD1 matches at 7 bases. The germline CDR1 and CDR2 sequences are MGHDK and SYGVNS. Germline trimming cut 6 bases from V and 2 bases from J; bases unmatched to any gene: 6. This CDR3 contains 14 residues. Here the CDR3 DNA reads TGTGCCAGCAGCCGGGCGGGACAGAACTATGGCTACACCTTC. Its protein is CASSRAGQNYGYTF.

J is TRBJ2-4 and V is TRBV2; TRBD2 matches at 12 bases. V was pared by 6 bases and J by 4 bases, with 7 bases of the junction left unmatched. The CDR3 is 16 residues long. Germline CDR1 SNHLY, CDR2 FYNNEI. This CDR3 reads CASSRRLAGEKNIQYF. Written as DNA, the CDR3 is TGTGCCAGCAGCCGGAGACTAGCGGGGGAAAAAAACATTCAGTACTTC.

The V and J genes are TRBV30 and TRBJ2-3; TRBD2 matches at 10 bases. The germline V gene has CDR1 GTSNPN and CDR2 SVGIG (reference sequence). The CDR3 is made up of 13 amino acids. The CDR3 DNA sequence: TGTGCGGTCAGCGGGGGGGAAACAGATACGCAGTATTTT. Amino acids: CAVSGGETDTQYF.

The V call is TRBV11-2, the J call TRBJ2-7; 7 bases map to TRBD1. This CDR3 has 12 residues. CDR1 and CDR2 from the germline V gene are SGHAT and FQNNGV. Germline trimming cut 8 bases from V and 7 bases from J; bases unmatched to any gene: 8. CDR3: CASSQGEHEQYF. The CDR3 DNA reads as TGTGCCAGCTCGCAGGGGGAACATGAGCAGTACTTC.

This clone has just one count. CDR3 residues: CASSLERGENSPLHF. The CDR3, as DNA: TGCGCCAGCAGCTTGGAGCGGGGGGAGAATTCACCCCTCCACTTT. This chain connects TRBV5-1 to TRBJ1-6, with D possibly TRBD1 on 5 matching bases. Germline CDR1 is SGHRS and CDR2 is YFSETQ. V dropped 0 bases and J dropped 7 bases, with 11 bases sitting between them. CDR3 length equals 15 residues.

This chain links TRBV25-1 with TRBJ2-7, with a tentative D call TRBD2 (6 bases). This CDR3 contains 14 residues. CDR1 MGHDK and CDR2 SYGVNS come from the germline V gene. With 6 bases removed from V and 3 bases from J, the gap between germline ends came to 15 bases. The CDR3: CASSGGLALYEQYF. DNA for the CDR3: TGTGCCAGCAGCGGTGGGCTAGCGCTCTACGAGCAGTACTTC.

The chain combines TRBV29-1 with TRBJ2-7, with TRBD1 identical over 7 bases. The CDR3 contains 12 residues. Looked up from germline, CDR1 is SQVTM and CDR2 is ANQGSEA. V gave up 4 bases and J gave up 7 bases; unmatched junction bases: 7. The CDR3 DNA reads as TGCAGCGTTGGGTCCTACAGGGGAGAGCAGTACTTC. As protein: CSVGSYRGEQYF.

The chain links TRBV6-5 to TRBJ2-7, with D maybe TRBD1 (6 bases). The V end was cut by 2 bases, the J end by 4 bases, with 12 bases between. In germline, CDR1 is MNHEY, CDR2 SVGAGI. The CDR3 runs 14 residues. The CDR3 DNA is TGTGCCAGCAGTTACACGGACAGTCTATACGAGCAGTACTTC. Translating it yields CASSYTDSLYEQYF.

The CDR3 nucleotides are TGTGCCAGCAGTTACTCCAGGTTAGCGGGATCCTACGAGCAGTACTTC. It specifies CASSYSRLAGSYEQYF. V usage is TRBV6-5 and J usage is TRBJ2-7; 8 bases line up with TRBD2. The CDR3 spans 16 residues. Germline loops: CDR1 MNHEY, CDR2 SVGAGI. V was pared by 0 bases and J by 1 base, with 5 bases of the junction left unmatched.

This clone was observed a few times. The chain joins TRBV9 to TRBJ1-1; 7 nucleotides agree with TRBD1. With 4 bases clipped from V and 0 bases from J, the junction kept 6 bases outside the gene matches. The CDR3 length is 15 residues. Germline assignment: CDR1 SGDLS and CDR2 YYNGEE. The CDR3 protein is CASSSWDRLNTEAFF. CDR3 in DNA: TGTGCCAGCAGCTCCTGGGACAGATTGAACACTGAAGCTTTCTTT. Using reference TRBV9 and TRBJ1-1 for the parts outside the CDR3, the full variable domain is DSGVTQTPKHLITATGQRVTLRCSPRSGDLSVYWYQQSLDQGLQFLIQYYNGEERAKGNILERFSAQQFPDLHSELNLSSLELGDSALYFCASSSWDRLNTEAFFGQGTRLTVV.

This rearrangement joins TRBV5-1 to TRBJ1-2; TRBD1 matches at 7 bases. V lost 4 bases and J lost 2; bases outside the gene matches: 2. The CDR3 is made up of 13 amino acids. Germline V CDR1 and CDR2: SGHRS, YFSETQ. DNA for the CDR3: TGCGCCAGCAGCCGGGACAGCAACTATGGCTACACCTTC. Translated, it gives CASSRDSNYGYTF.

The CDR3 sequence is CASSMYQQETQYF. The DNA for the CDR3 is TGTGCCAGTAGTATGTACCAGCAAGAGACCCAGTACTTC. The rearrangement uses TRBV19 and TRBJ2-5; D gene unclear. This CDR3 is built from 13 residues. V was shortened by 3 bases and J by 2 bases, with 7 bases between the two germline ends. Per the germline V gene, CDR1 is LNHDA and CDR2 is SQIVND (reference sequence).

The chain combines TRBV29-1 with TRBJ1-1; D gene unclear. CDR1 and CDR2 from the germline V gene are SQVTM and ANQGSEA. The CDR3 spans 13 residues. V was shortened by 4 bases and J by 1 base, with 10 bases between the two germline ends. Written as DNA, the CDR3 is TGCAGCGTTGTAAGCCCAGAGAACACTGAAGCTTTCTTT. Protein product: CSVVSPENTEAFF.

A few counts support this clone. The V and J genes are TRBV9 and TRBJ2-7; 14 nucleotides line up with TRBD2. After removal of 0 bases from V and 2 bases from J, the junction contained 4 bases not matched to a gene. Germline CDR1 and CDR2: SGDLS and YYNGEE. The CDR3 has 17 amino acids. This CDR3 reads CASSVVGTSGGPYEQYF. CDR3 nucleotide sequence: TGTGCCAGCAGCGTAGTTGGGACTAGCGGGGGACCCTACGAGCAGTACTTC.

CDR3 loop: CASSSLSDGLNTEAFF. DNA for the CDR3: TGTGCCAGCAGCTCACTAAGTGACGGACTGAACACTGAAGCTTTCTTT. The J gene is TRBJ1-1, the V gene TRBV7-8, with D unclear. Deletions cut 4 bases from V and 0 bases from J, with 15 bases between. The CDR3 is made up of 16 amino acids. Germline CDR1 is SGHVS and CDR2 is FQNEAQ.